This passage covers 2 T cell receptor beta chains from one sample sequenced in a study of patients and donors after allogeneic stem cell transplantation. TCRdb reprocessed the RT-PCR reads via MiXCR and lists one record per CDR3 protein. Here the sample spans 410,000 or so distinct CDR3 sequences, 15% to 20% being singletons. Material for sequencing was blood, either unsorted or a sorted T cell fraction (not recorded which). These receptors all stem from a human donor who was either an allogeneic HSCT recipient or a stem cell or donor lymphocyte infusion donor (not recorded which). It is not recorded whose cells these are; they may come from a transplant donor.

The CDR3 nucleotides read TGTGCCAGCAGTTTATCGATGGTAGGGCGGAGCTCCTACGAGCAGTACTTC. It specifies CASSLSMVGRSSYEQYF. The chain links TRBV27 to TRBJ2-7; D gene ambiguous. There are 17 residues in the CDR3. V was shortened by 0 bases and J by 0 bases, with 15 bases between the two germline ends. Per germline, CDR1 MNHEY and CDR2 SMNVEV (reference sequence).

The chain employs TRBV5-1 and TRBJ2-5; 7 positions agree with TRBD2. CDR3 length equals 16 residues. Germline V gene sequence: CDR1 SGHRS, CDR2 YFSETQ. Losses at the gene ends were 0 bases for V and 3 bases for J; bases not matched to a gene: 8. This CDR3 is CASSLALGGREETQYF. The DNA for the CDR3 is TGCGCCAGCAGCTTGGCCCTCGGGGGGAGGGAAGAGACCCAGTACTTC.